This T cell receptor beta chain was obtained from a study of molecular identifiers for immune sequencing clone quantification. The CDR3 totals 15 residues. V lost 0 bases to trimming and J lost 7 bases; unmatched junction nucleotides: 10. CDR1 and CDR2 (germline): DFQATT, SNEGSKA (reference sequence). MiXCR, run by TCRdb on the PCR reads, gives a single entry per CDR3 protein. Of some 41,000 distinct CDR3 sequences listed, approximately 18% are singletons. Study results and caveats: In CMV-specific effectors, clones above 20 copies held over 99% of molecules; naive, under 1%.

The CD8+CD4-CCR7+CD45RA+ phenotype defined the sorted naive CD8 T cells. A note on this clonotype: Its antigen is not identified. Being one base from a much bigger clone, this may be a read error. A read error is likely, as this CDR3 ends without the conserved phenylalanine or tryptophan.

The TCR sequence derives from a human donor in good health. Some libraries in this study had Jurkat cell RNA spiked in. Sequences were obtained from naive CD8+ T cells from blood, with Jurkat cell RNA spiked in. The subset denotes: FACS-sorted CD8+CD4-CCR7+CD45RA+ naive T cells. V usage is TRBV20-1 and J usage is TRBJ2-7; the match to TRBD1 covers 9 bases. The CDR3 nucleotides are TGCAGTGCTAGAGATCTAGGACAGGGGAACGGAGAGCAGTACCTC. Protein: CSARDLGQGNGEQYL.